This T cell receptor (beta chain) was sequenced for a study of monozygotic twins with inflammatory bowel disease. Each TCR library consumed 3500 ng of total RNA. With the 5' RACE reads reprocessed, TCRdb shows one record per CDR3 protein and no DNA. The listing records just over 300,000 distinct CDR3 sequences. This CDR3 comprises 12 residues. Germline V gene data show CDR1 as SNHLY and CDR2 as FYNNEI. The V and J genes are TRBV2 and TRBJ2-1; there is no DNA to check the TCRdb D call of TRBD1. The sequenced sample consisted of blood. The clonotype comes from a human donor with ulcerative colitis or Crohn's disease, or a healthy co-twin of an affected twin (not recorded which). This CDR3 reads CASSNPGNEQFF.